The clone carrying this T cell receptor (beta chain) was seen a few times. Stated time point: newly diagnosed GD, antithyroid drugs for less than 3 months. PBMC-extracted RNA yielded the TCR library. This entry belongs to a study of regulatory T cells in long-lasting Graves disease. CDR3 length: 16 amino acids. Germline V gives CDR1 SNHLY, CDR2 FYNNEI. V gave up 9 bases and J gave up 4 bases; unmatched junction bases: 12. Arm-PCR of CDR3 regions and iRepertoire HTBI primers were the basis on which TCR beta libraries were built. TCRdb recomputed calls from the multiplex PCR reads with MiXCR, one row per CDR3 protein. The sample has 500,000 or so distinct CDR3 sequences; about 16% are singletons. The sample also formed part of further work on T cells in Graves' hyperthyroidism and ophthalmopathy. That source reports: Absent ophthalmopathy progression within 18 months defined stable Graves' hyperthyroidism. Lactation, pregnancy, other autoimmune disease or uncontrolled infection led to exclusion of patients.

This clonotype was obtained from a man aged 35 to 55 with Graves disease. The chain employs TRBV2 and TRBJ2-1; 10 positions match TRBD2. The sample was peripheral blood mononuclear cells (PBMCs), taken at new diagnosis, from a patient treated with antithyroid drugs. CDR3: CASPLRASGRYNEQFF. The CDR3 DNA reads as TGTGCCAGTCCCCTGCGGGCTAGCGGGAGATACAATGAGCAGTTCTTC.